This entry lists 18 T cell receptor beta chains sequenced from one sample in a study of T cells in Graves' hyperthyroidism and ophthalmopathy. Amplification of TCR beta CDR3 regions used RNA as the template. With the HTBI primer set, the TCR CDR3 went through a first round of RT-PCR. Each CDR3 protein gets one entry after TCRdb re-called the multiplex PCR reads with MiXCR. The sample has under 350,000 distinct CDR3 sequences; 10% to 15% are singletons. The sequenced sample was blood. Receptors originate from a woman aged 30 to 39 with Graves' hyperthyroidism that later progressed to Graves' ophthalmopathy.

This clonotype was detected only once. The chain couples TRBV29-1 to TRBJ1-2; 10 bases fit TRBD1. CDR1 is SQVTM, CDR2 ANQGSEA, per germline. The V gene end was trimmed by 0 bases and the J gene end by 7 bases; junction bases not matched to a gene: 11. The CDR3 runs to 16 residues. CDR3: CSVEEAGDRGRAGYTF. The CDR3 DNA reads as TGCAGCGTTGAAGAGGCCGGGGACAGGGGACGGGCTGGCTACACCTTC.

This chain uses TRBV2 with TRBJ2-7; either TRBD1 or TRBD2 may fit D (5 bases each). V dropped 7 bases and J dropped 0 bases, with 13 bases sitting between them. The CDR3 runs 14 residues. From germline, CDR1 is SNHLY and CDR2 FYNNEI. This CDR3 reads CASTPGRSSYEQYF. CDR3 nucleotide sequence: TGTGCCAGCACCCCGGGGCGGAGCTCCTACGAGCAGTACTTC.

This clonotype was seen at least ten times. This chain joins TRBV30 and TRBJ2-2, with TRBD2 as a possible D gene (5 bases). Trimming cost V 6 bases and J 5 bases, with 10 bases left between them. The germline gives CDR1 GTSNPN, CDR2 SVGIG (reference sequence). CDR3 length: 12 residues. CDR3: CACSSLTGELFF. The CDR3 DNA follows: TGTGCCTGTTCTAGCTTGACCGGGGAGCTGTTTTTT.

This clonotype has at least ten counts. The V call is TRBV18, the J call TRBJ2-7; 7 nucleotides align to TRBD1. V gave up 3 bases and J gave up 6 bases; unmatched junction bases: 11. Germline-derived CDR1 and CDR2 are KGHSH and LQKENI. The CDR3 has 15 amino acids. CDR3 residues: CASSPDLTGAGEQYF. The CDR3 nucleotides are TGTGCCAGCTCACCCGACCTTACAGGGGCAGGCGAGCAGTACTTC.

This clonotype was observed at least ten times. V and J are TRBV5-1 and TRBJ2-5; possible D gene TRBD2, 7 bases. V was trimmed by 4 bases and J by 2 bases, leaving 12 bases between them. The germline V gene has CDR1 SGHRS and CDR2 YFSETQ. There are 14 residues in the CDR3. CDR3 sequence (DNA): TGCGCCAGCAGCACCGGGGGGCCTCAAGAGACCCAGTACTTC. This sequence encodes CASSTGGPQETQYF.

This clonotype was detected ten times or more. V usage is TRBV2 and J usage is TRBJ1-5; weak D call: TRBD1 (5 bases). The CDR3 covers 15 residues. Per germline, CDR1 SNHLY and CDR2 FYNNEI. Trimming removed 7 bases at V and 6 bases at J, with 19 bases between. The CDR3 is CASIRDGGLGQPQHF. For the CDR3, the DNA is TGTGCCAGCATCCGGGACGGAGGCCTTGGTCAGCCCCAGCATTTT.

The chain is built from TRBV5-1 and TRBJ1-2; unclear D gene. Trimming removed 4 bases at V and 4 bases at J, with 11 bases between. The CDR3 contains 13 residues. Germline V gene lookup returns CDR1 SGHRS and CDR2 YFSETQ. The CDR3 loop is CASSPGRGYGYTF. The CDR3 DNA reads TGCGCCAGCAGCCCCGGACGGGGCTATGGCTACACCTTC.

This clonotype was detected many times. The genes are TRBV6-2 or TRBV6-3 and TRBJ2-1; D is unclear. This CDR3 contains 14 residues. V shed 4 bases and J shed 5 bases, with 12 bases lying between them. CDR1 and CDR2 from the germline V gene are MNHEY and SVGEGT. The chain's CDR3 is CASSSLDRDNEQFF. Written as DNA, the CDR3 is TGTGCCAGCAGTTCCCTGGACCGAGACAATGAGCAGTTCTTC.

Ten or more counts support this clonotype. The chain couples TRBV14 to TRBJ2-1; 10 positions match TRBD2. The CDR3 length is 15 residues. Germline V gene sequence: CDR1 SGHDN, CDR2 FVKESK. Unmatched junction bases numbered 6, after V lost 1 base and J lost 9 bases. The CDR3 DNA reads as TGTGCCAGCAGCCAAGGTCTAGCGGGAGATCCTGAGCAGTTCTTC. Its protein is CASSQGLAGDPEQFF. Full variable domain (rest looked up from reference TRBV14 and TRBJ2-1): EAGVTQFPSHSVIEKGQTVTLRCDPISGHDNLYWYRRVMGKEIKFLLHFVKESKQDESGMPNNRFLAERTGGTYSTLKVQPAELEDSGVYFCASSQGLAGDPEQFFGPGTRLTVL.

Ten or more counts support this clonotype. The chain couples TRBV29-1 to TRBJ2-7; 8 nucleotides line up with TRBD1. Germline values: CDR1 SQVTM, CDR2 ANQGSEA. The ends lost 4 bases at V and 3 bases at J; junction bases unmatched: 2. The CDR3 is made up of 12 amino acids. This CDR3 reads CSVGTGYYEQYF. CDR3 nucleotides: TGCAGCGTTGGGACAGGGTACTACGAGCAGTACTTC.

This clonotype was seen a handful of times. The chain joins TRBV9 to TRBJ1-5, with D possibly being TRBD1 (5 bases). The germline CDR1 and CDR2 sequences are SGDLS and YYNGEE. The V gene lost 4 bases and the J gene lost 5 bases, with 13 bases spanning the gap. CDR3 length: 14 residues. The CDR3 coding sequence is TGTGCCAGCAGCTCATCTCCGGGGGATCAGCCCCAGCATTTT. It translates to CASSSSPGDQPQHF. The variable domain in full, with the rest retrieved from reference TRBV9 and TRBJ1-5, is DSGVTQTPKHLITATGQRVTLRCSPRSGDLSVYWYQQSLDQGLQFLIQYYNGEERAKGNILERFSAQQFPDLHSELNLSSLELGDSALYFCASSSSPGDQPQHFGDGTRLSIL.

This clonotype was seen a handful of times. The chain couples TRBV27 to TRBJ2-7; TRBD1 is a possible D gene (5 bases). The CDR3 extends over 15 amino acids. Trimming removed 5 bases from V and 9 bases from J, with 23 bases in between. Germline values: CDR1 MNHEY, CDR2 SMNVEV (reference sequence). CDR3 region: CASSKAPDSYLGQYF. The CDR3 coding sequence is TGTGCCAGCAGTAAGGCCCCTGACAGTTACCTCGGGCAGTACTTC.

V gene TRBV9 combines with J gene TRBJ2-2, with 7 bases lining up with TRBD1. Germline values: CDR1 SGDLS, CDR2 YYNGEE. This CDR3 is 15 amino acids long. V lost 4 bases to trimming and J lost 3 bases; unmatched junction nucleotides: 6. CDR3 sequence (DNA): TGTGCCAGCAGCCGCGAAGGGACAGACACCGGGGAGCTGTTTTTT. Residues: CASSREGTDTGELFF.

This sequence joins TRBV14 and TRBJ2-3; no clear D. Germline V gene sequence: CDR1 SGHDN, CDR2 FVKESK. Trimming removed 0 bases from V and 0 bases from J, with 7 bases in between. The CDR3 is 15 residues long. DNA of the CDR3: TGTGCCAGCAGCCAAGAAGGGTTTAGCACAGATACGCAGTATTTT. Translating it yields CASSQEGFSTDTQYF.

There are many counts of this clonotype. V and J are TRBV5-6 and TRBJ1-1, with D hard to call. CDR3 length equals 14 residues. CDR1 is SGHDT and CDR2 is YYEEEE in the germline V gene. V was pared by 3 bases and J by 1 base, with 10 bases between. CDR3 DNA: TGTGCCAGCAGCTGGACGGTGGAGAACACTGAAGCTTTCTTT. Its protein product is CASSWTVENTEAFF.

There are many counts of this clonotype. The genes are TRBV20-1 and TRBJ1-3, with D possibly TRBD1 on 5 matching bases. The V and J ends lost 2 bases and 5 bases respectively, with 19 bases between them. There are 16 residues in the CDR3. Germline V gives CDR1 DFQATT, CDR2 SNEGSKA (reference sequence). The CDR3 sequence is CSARNHGTNQRNTIYF. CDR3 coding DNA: TGCAGTGCTAGAAATCACGGGACCAATCAACGAAACACCATATATTTT.

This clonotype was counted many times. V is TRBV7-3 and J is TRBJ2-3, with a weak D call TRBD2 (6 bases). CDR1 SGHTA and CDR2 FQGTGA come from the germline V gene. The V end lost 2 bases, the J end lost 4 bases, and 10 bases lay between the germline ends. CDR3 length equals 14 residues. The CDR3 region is CASSLGRDADTQYF. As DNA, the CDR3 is TGTGCCAGCAGCTTAGGGCGGGATGCAGATACGCAGTATTTT.

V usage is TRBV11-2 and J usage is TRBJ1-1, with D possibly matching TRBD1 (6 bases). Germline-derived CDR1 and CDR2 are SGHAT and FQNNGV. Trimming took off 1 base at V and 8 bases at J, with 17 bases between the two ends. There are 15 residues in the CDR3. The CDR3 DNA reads TGTGCCAGCAGCTTAGGCGGGGGGCGCATTGCCGAAGCTTTCTTT. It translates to CASSLGGGRIAEAFF.